These 28 T cell receptor beta chains were all obtained from the same sample, sequenced in a study of CD8 T cells in ankylosing spondylitis. TCRdb passed the 5' RACE reads through MiXCR, listing each CDR3 protein once. The sample consists of approximately 260,000 distinct CDR3 sequences, 18% of them appearing once. Sequencing was done on a sample of blood, either unsorted or a sorted T cell fraction (not recorded which). The receptors derive from a male donor with ankylosing spondylitis or in good health (not recorded which).

The chain has TRBV5-6 and TRBJ2-1; TRBD2 matches at 9 bases. J lost 8 bases, V lost 6 bases, and 9 bases had no gene match. CDR3 length: 14 residues. Germline V gene data show CDR1 as SGHDT and CDR2 as YYEEEE. CDR3: CASTHLWTSDEQFF. The CDR3 DNA reads as TGTGCCAGCACCCACCTCTGGACTAGCGATGAGCAGTTCTTC. The full variable domain, completed using reference TRBV5-6 and TRBJ2-1, is DAGVTQSPTHLIKTRGQQVTLRCSPKSGHDTVSWYQQALGQGPQFIFQYYEEEERQRGNFPDRFSGHQFPNYSSELNVNALLLGDSALYLCASTHLWTSDEQFFGPGTRLTVL.

This clonotype has ten or more counts. The chain links TRBV12-3 or TRBV12-4 to TRBJ2-3, with TRBD1 matching over 7 bases. There are 16 residues in the CDR3. V lost 3 bases to trimming and J lost 3 bases; unmatched junction nucleotides: 9. CDR3 DNA sequence: TGTGCCAGCAGTTTTCTTCCCGACAGGGTGACAGATACGCAGTATTTT. Encoded protein: CASSFLPDRVTDTQYF.

The chain is built from TRBV6-1 and TRBJ2-2; D is possibly TRBD2 (5 bases). Trimming pared 5 bases from V and 0 bases from J, leaving 10 bases between. CDR1 is MNHNS and CDR2 is SASEGT in the germline V gene. The CDR3 has 15 amino acids. In nucleotides, the CDR3 is TGTGCCAGCAGTACAGAGGGCCCGAACACCGGGGAGCTGTTTTTT. The encoded protein is CASSTEGPNTGELFF.

The gene calls are TRBV6-2 or TRBV6-3 and TRBJ1-4, with D uncertain. The CDR3 consists of 15 residues. Trimming cost V 5 bases and J 5 bases, with 15 bases left between them. Looked up from germline, CDR1 is MNHEY and CDR2 is SVGEGT. CDR3 coding DNA: TGTGCCAGCAGTCCCACGGAGGAGGGAAATGAAAAACTGTTTTTT. Encoded protein: CASSPTEEGNEKLFF.

This chain joins TRBV6-2 or TRBV6-3 and TRBJ2-3; TRBD2 might be the D (5 bases). Trimming shortened V by 6 bases and J by 6 bases, and 19 bases separated the two germline ends. Germline-derived CDR1 and CDR2 are MNHEY and SVGEGT. The CDR3 is made up of 15 amino acids. Here the CDR3 DNA reads TGTGCCAGCAGCCCCCCCTTGGGCGGCGGGGATACGCAGTATTTT. Encoded protein: CASSPPLGGGDTQYF.

This clonotype occurred a few times. The J gene is TRBJ2-7, the V gene TRBV10-3; tentatively, D is TRBD2 (5 bases). V lost 6 bases and J 1 base, leaving 13 bases between the germline ends. CDR1 and CDR2 from the germline V gene are ENHRY and SYGVKD. The CDR3 extends over 14 amino acids. CDR3 protein: CAIRAGMGSYEQYF. In nucleotides, the CDR3 is TGTGCCATCAGGGCGGGTATGGGGTCCTACGAGCAGTACTTC.

This chain joins TRBV7-2 and TRBJ2-1; 10 nucleotides match TRBD2. V shed 1 base and J 6 bases; nucleotides not matched to a gene: 9. The CDR3 loop spans 17 amino acids. Germline V gives CDR1 SGHTA, CDR2 FQGNSA. CDR3 nucleotide sequence: TGTGCCAGCAGCTTAGGGTCTCTAGCGGGAGTAGGCAATGAGCAGTTCTTC. Amino acid sequence: CASSLGSLAGVGNEQFF. The variable domain in full, completed from reference TRBV7-2 and TRBJ2-1, reads GAGVSQSPSNKVTEKGKDVELRCDPISGHTALYWYRQSLGQGLEFLIYFQGNSAPDKSGLPSDRFSAERTGGSVSTLTIQRTQQEDSAVYLCASSLGSLAGVGNEQFFGPGTRLTVL.

The V gene is TRBV20-1, the J gene TRBJ2-3, with 7 positions matching TRBD2. J lost 1 base, V lost 2 bases, and 0 bases had no gene match. Germline CDR1 is DFQATT and CDR2 is SNEGSKA (reference sequence). The CDR3 consists of 13 residues. CDR3 loop: CSARTSGTDTQYF. CDR3 bases: TGCAGTGCTAGAACTAGCGGCACAGATACGCAGTATTTT.

This clonotype appeared a few times. The V and J genes are TRBV11-2 and TRBJ2-2; D not certain. This CDR3 spans 11 amino acids. Germline lookup yields CDR1 SGHAT and CDR2 FQNNGV. The V end lost 10 bases, the J end lost 5 bases, and 8 bases lay between the germline ends. This chain's CDR3 is CATQRTGELFF. The CDR3 DNA is TGTGCCACACAACGGACCGGGGAGCTGTTTTTT.

Only a few counts were recorded for this clonotype. The chain joins TRBV6-1 to TRBJ2-3; 7 positions match TRBD2. This CDR3 spans 14 amino acids. After removal of 8 bases from V and 0 bases from J, the junction contained 5 bases not matched to a gene. CDR1 is MNHNS and CDR2 is SASEGT in the germline V gene. As DNA, the CDR3 is TGTGCCAGCCGAAGCGGGACTAGCACAGATACGCAGTATTTT. Translating it yields CASRSGTSTDTQYF.

The chain links TRBV5-5 to TRBJ1-5; D ambiguous. This CDR3 is built from 17 residues. Germline V CDR1 and CDR2: SGHKS, YYEKEE (reference sequence). V was pared by 1 base and J by 3 bases, with 17 bases between. The CDR3: CASSLLEAVRDNQPQHF. The CDR3 bases are TGTGCCAGCAGCTTGCTTGAGGCGGTTCGGGACAATCAGCCCCAGCATTTT. Full variable domain (outside the CDR3, taken from reference TRBV5-5 and TRBJ1-5): DAGVTQSPTHLIKTRGQQVTLRCSPISGHKSVSWYQQVLGQGPQFIFQYYEKEERGRGNFPDRFSARQFPNYSSELNVNALLLGDSALYLCASSLLEAVRDNQPQHFGDGTRLSIL.

This clonotype has only a few counts. The chain links TRBV3-1 to TRBJ2-1; D is unresolved. The V and J ends lost 5 bases and 0 bases respectively, with 14 bases between them. Germline V lookup: CDR1 LGHDT, CDR2 YNNKEL (reference sequence). The CDR3 totals 16 residues. The CDR3 loop is CASSARHPSSYNEQFF. The CDR3 coding sequence is TGTGCCAGCAGCGCCCGGCATCCTAGCTCCTACAATGAGCAGTTCTTC.

The genes are TRBV10-3 and TRBJ2-1, with TRBD2 as a possible D gene (5 bases). This CDR3 contains 16 residues. Trimming cost V 4 bases and J 9 bases, with 22 bases left between them. CDR1 and CDR2 from the germline V gene are ENHRY and SYGVKD. This chain's CDR3 is CAISGKGLPAGLEQFF. CDR3 bases: TGTGCCATCAGTGGAAAAGGACTCCCCGCTGGACTTGAGCAGTTCTTC.

The chain employs TRBV29-1 and TRBJ2-5; TRBD1 is a possible D gene (5 bases). The germline V and J ends were trimmed by 7 bases and 0 bases, with 12 bases remaining between them. CDR3 length equals 13 residues. Looked up from germline, CDR1 is SQVTM and CDR2 is ANQGSEA. This chain's CDR3 is CSAKGWNQETQYF. The DNA for the CDR3 is TGCAGCGCTAAGGGGTGGAACCAAGAGACCCAGTACTTC.

The chain combines TRBV6-1 with TRBJ2-7; D not certain. Germline V gene lookup returns CDR1 MNHNS and CDR2 SASEGT. The CDR3 spans 13 residues. The V gene lost 8 bases and the J gene lost 2 bases, with 13 bases spanning the gap. CDR3 nucleotide sequence: TGTGCCAGCCAAGGCGCGGCTCCCTACGAGCAGTACTTC. Protein sequence: CASQGAAPYEQYF.

This clonotype was observed a few times. The chain uses TRBV27 and TRBJ2-7; 11 bases agree with TRBD1. The CDR3 contains 15 residues. The germline CDR1 and CDR2 sequences are MNHEY and SMNVEV (reference sequence). Trimming cost V 7 bases and J 4 bases; bases outside gene matches: 9. The CDR3 loop is CASNIGQGAWYEQYF. CDR3 DNA sequence: TGTGCCAGCAACATCGGACAGGGGGCTTGGTACGAGCAGTACTTC.

In its sample, this clonotype was seen many times. The chain combines TRBV6-5 with TRBJ2-2; D is perhaps TRBD1 or TRBD2 (5 bases each). The V gene lost 4 bases and the J gene lost 8 bases, with 14 bases spanning the gap. Germline V CDR1 and CDR2: MNHEY, SVGAGI. The CDR3 runs 14 residues. CDR3 sequence reads: CASSSRGVTGELFF. In DNA, the CDR3 is TGTGCCAGCAGTTCCCGAGGGGTAACGGGGGAGCTGTTTTTT.

This clonotype came up many times. The chain has TRBV27 and TRBJ2-1; 7 nucleotides match TRBD2. The CDR3 spans 16 residues. Germline V gene lookup returns CDR1 MNHEY and CDR2 SMNVEV (reference sequence). The V gene end was trimmed by 1 base and the J gene end by 5 bases; junction bases not matched to a gene: 8. In DNA, the CDR3 is TGTGCCAGCAGTTTATTGGTGGGAGGGCCTAACAATGAGCAGTTCTTC. Protein: CASSLLVGGPNNEQFF.

This clonotype appeared a few times. The rearrangement uses TRBV7-3 and TRBJ1-5; TRBD1 is a possible D gene (5 bases). The CDR3 has 15 residues. The ends were cut back, 4 bases at V and 3 bases at J, with 13 bases in the middle. Germline V gene sequence: CDR1 SGHTA, CDR2 FQGTGA. DNA of the CDR3: TGTGCCAGCAGCTCGTCAGGGAAAGACAATCAGCCCCAGCATTTT. Translating it yields CASSSSGKDNQPQHF.

The genes are TRBV7-9 and TRBJ1-1; 7 bases map to TRBD1. The germline gives CDR1 SEHNR, CDR2 FQNEAQ (reference sequence). Trimming cost V 5 bases and J 1 base; bases outside gene matches: 7. This CDR3 spans 15 amino acids. DNA for the CDR3: TGTGCCAGCAGCGTGGACAGGACGCCGAACACTGAAGCTTTCTTT. Protein: CASSVDRTPNTEAFF. The variable domain in full, completed from reference TRBV7-9 and TRBJ1-1, reads DTGVSQNPRHKITKRGQNVTFRCDPISEHNRLYWYRQTLGQGPEFLTYFQNEAQLEKSRLLSDRFSAERPKGSFSTLEIQRTEQGDSAMYLCASSVDRTPNTEAFFGQGTRLTVV.

The CDR3 here is CASSQEGELAGLGELFF. The CDR3 DNA is TGTGCCAGCAGCCAAGAAGGGGAACTAGCGGGACTGGGGGAGCTGTTTTTT. This chain joins TRBV4-2 and TRBJ2-2, with 10 bases lining up with TRBD2. CDR1 and CDR2 from the germline V gene are LGHNA and YNFKEQ. Trimming removed 0 bases from V and 8 bases from J; junction bases left unmatched: 9. This CDR3 spans 17 amino acids.

The rearrangement links TRBV5-1 to TRBJ2-6, with D perhaps matching TRBD1 or TRBD2 (6 bases each). Trimming cost V 4 bases and J 3 bases, with 11 bases left between them. The CDR3 runs to 15 residues. The germline CDR1 and CDR2 sequences are SGHRS and YFSETQ. CDR3 bases: TGCGCCAGCAGCGGGGGGCAAGATGGGGCCAACGTCCTGACTTTC. Amino acid sequence: CASSGGQDGANVLTF.

The chain carries TRBV20-1 and TRBJ2-1; 9 bases agree with TRBD2. The CDR3 has 17 amino acids. V trimming: 3 bases; J trimming: 0 bases; junction bases outside the gene matches: 9. Germline lookup yields CDR1 DFQATT and CDR2 SNEGSKA (reference sequence). The CDR3 loop is CSARSEGLASSYNEQFF. As DNA, the CDR3 is TGCAGTGCTAGGTCTGAAGGACTAGCGAGCTCCTACAATGAGCAGTTCTTC.

The chain carries TRBV5-6 and TRBJ1-2; no definite D call. Germline lookup yields CDR1 SGHDT and CDR2 YYEEEE. Trimming took 2 bases from V and 4 from J, leaving 15 bases between them. The length of the CDR3 is 15 residues. The CDR3 loop is CASSFLTGPTYGYTF. The CDR3 DNA follows: TGTGCCAGCAGCTTCCTAACGGGCCCCACCTATGGCTACACCTTC.

V gene TRBV14 combines with J gene TRBJ2-7; D perhaps matches TRBD2 (5 bases). V was clipped by 4 bases and J by 3 bases, with 16 bases between them. This CDR3 contains 15 residues. CDR1 is SGHDN, CDR2 FVKESK, per germline. CDR3 in DNA: TGTGCCAGCAGCCGAATAGACACTAGGTTCTACGAGCAGTACTTC. As protein: CASSRIDTRFYEQYF.

The gene calls are TRBV7-9 and TRBJ2-4; D possibly corresponds to TRBD2 (5 bases). V shed 5 bases and J shed 0 bases, with 14 bases lying between them. CDR3 length: 16 amino acids. The germline gives CDR1 SEHNR, CDR2 FQNEAQ (reference sequence). Written as DNA, the CDR3 is TGTGCCAGCAGCCAGGACTGGGGAATAGCCAAAAACATTCAGTACTTC. Translating gives CASSQDWGIAKNIQYF.

At least ten counts were recorded for this clonotype. This rearrangement joins TRBV6-2 or TRBV6-3 to TRBJ2-5; TRBD2 is a possible D gene (6 bases). Germline V gene sequence: CDR1 MNHEY, CDR2 SVGEGT. The V end lost 10 bases, the J end lost 2 bases, and 11 bases lay between the germline ends. The CDR3 loop spans 12 amino acids. The CDR3 nucleotides are TGTGCCATCCGGACTATTCAAGAGACCCAGTACTTC. Protein sequence: CAIRTIQETQYF.

V and J are TRBV9 and TRBJ2-7; 8 nucleotides agree with TRBD1. CDR1 is SGDLS, CDR2 YYNGEE, per germline. J gave up 6 bases and V 2 bases, and 10 bases lay outside the gene matches. This CDR3 region has 15 residues. CDR3 nucleotide sequence: TGTGCCAGCAGCGTTTCTGGACAGGGAGCTCCCGAGCAGTACTTC. Protein product: CASSVSGQGAPEQYF.